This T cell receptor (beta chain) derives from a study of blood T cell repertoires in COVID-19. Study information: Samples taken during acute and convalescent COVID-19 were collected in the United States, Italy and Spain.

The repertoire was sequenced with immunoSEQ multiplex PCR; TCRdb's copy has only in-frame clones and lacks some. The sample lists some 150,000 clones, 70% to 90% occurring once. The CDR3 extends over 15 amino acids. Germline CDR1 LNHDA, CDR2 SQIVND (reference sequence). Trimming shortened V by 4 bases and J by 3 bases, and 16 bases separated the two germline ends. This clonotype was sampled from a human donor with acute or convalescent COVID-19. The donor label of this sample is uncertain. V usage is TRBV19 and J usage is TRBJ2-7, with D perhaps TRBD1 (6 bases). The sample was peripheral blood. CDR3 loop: CASSTMAGVYYEQYF. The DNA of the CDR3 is TGTGCCAGTAGTACTATGGCAGGGGTGTACTACGAGCAGTACTTC. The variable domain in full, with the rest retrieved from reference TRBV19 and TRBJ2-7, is DGGITQSPKYLFRKEGQNVTLSCEQNLNHDAMYWYRQDPGQGLRLIYYSQIVNDFQKGDIAEGYSVSREKKESFPLTVTSAQKNPTAFYLCASSTMAGVYYEQYFGPGTRLTVT.